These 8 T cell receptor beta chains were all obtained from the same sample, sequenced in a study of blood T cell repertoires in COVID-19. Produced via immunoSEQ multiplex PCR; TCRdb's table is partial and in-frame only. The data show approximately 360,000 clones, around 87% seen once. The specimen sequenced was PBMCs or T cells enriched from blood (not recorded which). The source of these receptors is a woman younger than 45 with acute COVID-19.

This chain's CDR3 is CATFNGEAFF. The CDR3 DNA is TGCGCCACATTCAACGGTGAAGCTTTCTTT. The chain couples TRBV10-2 to TRBJ1-1; D gene ambiguous. CDR3 length: 10 amino acids. Looked up from germline, CDR1 is WSHSY and CDR2 is SAAADI. V lost 10 bases and J lost 7, with 10 bases in between.

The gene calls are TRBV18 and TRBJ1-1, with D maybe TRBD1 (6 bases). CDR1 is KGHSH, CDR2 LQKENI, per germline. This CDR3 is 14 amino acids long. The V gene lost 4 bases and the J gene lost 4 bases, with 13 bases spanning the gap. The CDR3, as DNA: TGTGCCAGCTCACTAGGACAGAAGGGCACTGAAGCTTTCTTT. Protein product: CASSLGQKGTEAFF.

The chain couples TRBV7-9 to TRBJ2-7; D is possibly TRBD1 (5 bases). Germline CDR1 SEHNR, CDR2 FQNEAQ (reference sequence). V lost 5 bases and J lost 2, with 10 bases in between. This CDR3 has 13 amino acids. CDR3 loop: CASSSGATYEQYF. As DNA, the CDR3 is TGTGCCAGCAGCAGTGGGGCAACCTACGAGCAGTACTTC.

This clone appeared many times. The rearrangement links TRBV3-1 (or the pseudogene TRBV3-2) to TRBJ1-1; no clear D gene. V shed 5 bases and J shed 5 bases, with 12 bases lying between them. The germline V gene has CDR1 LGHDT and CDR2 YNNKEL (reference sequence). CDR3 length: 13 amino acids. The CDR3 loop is CASSNGLWTEAFF. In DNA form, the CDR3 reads TGTGCCAGCAGCAACGGGTTATGGACTGAAGCTTTCTTT.

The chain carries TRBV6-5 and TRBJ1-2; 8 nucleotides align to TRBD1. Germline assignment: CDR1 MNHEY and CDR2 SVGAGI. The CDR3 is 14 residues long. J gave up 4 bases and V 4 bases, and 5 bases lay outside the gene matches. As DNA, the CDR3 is TGTGCCAGCAGTTTCCCCGGGACAGGCTATGGCTACACCTTC. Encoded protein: CASSFPGTGYGYTF.

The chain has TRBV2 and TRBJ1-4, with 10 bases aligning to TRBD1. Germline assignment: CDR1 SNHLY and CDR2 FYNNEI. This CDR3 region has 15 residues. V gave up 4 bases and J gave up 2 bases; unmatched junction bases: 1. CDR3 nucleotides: TGTGCCAGCAGTGCGGGACAGGGGACTAATGAAAAACTGTTTTTT. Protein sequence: CASSAGQGTNEKLFF.

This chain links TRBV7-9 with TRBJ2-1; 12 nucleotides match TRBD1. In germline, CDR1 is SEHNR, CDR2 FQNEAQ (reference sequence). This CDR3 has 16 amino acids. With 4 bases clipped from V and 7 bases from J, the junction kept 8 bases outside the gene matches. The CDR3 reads CASSSRDRGRGNEQFF. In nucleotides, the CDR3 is TGTGCCAGCAGCTCCAGGGACAGGGGGCGAGGGAATGAGCAGTTCTTC.

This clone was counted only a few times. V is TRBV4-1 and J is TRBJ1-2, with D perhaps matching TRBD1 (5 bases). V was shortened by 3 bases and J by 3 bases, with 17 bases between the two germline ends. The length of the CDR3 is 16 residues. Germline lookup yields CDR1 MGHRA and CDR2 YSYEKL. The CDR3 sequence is CASSQGTGGVDYGYTF. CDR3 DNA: TGCGCCAGCAGCCAGGGTACGGGGGGAGTGGACTATGGCTACACCTTC.